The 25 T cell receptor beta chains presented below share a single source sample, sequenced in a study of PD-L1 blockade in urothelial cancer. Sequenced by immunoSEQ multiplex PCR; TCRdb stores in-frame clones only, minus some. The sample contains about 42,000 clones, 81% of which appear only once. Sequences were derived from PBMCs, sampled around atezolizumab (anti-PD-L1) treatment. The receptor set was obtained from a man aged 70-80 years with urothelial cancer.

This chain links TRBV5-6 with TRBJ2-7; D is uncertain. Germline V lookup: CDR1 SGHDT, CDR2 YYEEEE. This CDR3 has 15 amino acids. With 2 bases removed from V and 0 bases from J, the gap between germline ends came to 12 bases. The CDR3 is CASSLVTGSSYEQYF. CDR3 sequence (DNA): TGTGCCAGCAGCTTAGTTACGGGTTCCTCCTACGAGCAGTACTTC.

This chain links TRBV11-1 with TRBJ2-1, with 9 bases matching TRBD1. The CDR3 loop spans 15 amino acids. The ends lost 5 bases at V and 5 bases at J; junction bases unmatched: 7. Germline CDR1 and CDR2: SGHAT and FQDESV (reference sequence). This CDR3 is CASSPGQGGNNEQFF. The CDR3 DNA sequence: TGTGCCAGCAGCCCGGGACAGGGTGGAAACAATGAGCAGTTCTTC.

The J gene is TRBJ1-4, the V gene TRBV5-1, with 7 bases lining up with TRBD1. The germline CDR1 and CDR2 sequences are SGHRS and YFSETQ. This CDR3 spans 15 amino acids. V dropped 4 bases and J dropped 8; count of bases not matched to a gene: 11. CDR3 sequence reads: CASSTGQPAGEKLFF. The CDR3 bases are TGCGCCAGCAGCACGGGACAGCCAGCCGGAGAAAAACTGTTTTTT.

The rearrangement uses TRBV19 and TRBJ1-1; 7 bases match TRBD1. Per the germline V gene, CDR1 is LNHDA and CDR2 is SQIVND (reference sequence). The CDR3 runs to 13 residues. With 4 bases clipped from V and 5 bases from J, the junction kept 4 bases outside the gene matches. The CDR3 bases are TGTGCCAGTAGTAGGACAGGATGGACTGAAGCTTTCTTT. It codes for CASSRTGWTEAFF.

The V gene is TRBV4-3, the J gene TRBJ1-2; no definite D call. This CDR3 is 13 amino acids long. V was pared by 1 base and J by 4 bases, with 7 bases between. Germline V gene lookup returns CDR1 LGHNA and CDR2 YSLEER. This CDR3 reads CASSQGVSYGYTF. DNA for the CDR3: TGCGCCAGCAGCCAAGGCGTTTCCTATGGCTACACCTTC.

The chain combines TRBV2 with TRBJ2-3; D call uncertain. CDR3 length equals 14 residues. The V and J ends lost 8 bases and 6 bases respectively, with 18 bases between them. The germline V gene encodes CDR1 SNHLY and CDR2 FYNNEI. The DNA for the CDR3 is TGTGCCAGCTGGAAGGCAAGCGCATGGGATACGCAGTATTTT. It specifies CASWKASAWDTQYF.

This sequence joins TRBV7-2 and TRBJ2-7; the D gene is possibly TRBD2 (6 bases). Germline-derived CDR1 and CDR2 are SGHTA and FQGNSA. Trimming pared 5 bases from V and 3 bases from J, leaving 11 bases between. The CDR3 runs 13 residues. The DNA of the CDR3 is TGTGCCAGCAGCCCGTCTAGCGACTACGAGCAGTACTTC. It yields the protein CASSPSSDYEQYF.

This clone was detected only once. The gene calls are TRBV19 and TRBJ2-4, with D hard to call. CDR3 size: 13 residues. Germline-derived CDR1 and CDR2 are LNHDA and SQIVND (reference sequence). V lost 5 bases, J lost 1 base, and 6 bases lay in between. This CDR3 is CASSGRAKNIQYF. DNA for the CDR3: TGTGCCAGTAGTGGCAGGGCCAAAAACATTCAGTACTTC.

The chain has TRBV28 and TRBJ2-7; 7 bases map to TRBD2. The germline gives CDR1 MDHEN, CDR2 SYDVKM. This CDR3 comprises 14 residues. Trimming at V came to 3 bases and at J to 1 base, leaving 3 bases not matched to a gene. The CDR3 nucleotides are TGTGCCAGCAGTTTGAGGACTAGATCCTACGAGCAGTACTTC. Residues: CASSLRTRSYEQYF. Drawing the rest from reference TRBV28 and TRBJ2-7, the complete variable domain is DVKVTQSSRYLVKRTGEKVFLECVQDMDHENMFWYRQDPGLGLRLIYFSYDVKMKEKGDIPEGYSVSREKKERFSLILESASTNQTSMYLCASSLRTRSYEQYFGPGTRLTVT.

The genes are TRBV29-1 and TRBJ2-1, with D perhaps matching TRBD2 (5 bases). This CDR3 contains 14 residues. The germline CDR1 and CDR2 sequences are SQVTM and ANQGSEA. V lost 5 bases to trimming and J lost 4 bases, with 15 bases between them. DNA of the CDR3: TGCAGCGTTTATAGCCCGCGGGTATACAATGAGCAGTTCTTC. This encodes CSVYSPRVYNEQFF.

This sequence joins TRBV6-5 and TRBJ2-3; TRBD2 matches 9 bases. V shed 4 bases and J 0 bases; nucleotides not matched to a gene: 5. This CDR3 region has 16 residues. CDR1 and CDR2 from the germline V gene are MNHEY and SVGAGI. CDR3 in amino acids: CASSSGTSTSTDTQYF. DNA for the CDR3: TGTGCCAGCAGTTCCGGGACTAGCACTAGCACAGATACGCAGTATTTT.

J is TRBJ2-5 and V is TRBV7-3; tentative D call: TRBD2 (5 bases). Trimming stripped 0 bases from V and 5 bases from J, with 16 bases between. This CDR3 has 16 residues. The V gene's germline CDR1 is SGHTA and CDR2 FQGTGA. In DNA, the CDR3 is TGTGCCAGCAGCTTAACCCCCGATTCCAGGAGGGAGACCCAGTACTTC. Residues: CASSLTPDSRRETQYF.

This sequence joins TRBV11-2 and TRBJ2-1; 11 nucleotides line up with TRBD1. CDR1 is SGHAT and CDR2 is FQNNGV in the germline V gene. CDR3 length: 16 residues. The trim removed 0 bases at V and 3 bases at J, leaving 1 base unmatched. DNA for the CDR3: TGTGCCAGCAGCTTAGATGGGACAGGGGGCTACAATGAGCAGTTCTTC. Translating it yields CASSLDGTGGYNEQFF.

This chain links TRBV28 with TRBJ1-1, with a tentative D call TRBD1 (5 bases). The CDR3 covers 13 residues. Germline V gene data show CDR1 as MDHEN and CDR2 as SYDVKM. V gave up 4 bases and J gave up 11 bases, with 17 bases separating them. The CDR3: CASSSGGTFRAFF. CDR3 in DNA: TGTGCCAGCAGTTCGGGGGGGACTTTTAGGGCTTTCTTT. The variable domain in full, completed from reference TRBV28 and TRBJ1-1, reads DVKVTQSSRYLVKRTGEKVFLECVQDMDHENMFWYRQDPGLGLRLIYFSYDVKMKEKGDIPEGYSVSREKKERFSLILESASTNQTSMYLCASSSGGTFRAFFGQGTRLTVV.

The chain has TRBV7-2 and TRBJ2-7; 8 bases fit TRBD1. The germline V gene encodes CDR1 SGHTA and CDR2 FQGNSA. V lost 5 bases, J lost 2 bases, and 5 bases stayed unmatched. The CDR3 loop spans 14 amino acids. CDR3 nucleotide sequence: TGTGCCAGCAGCAAGGGACAGGACCCCTACGAGCAGTACTTC. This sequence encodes CASSKGQDPYEQYF.

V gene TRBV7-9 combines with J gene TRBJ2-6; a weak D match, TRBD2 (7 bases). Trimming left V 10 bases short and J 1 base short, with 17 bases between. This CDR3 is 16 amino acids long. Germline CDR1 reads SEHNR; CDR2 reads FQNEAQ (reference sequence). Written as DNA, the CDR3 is TGTGCCACCGCGGGGGCGTGGGATTCTGGGGCCAACGTCCTGACTTTC. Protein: CATAGAWDSGANVLTF.

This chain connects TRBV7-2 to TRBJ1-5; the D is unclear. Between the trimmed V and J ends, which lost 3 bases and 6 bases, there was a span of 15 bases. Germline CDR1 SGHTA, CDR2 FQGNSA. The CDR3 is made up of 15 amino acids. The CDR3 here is CASSFPGRVGQPQHF. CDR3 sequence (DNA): TGTGCCAGCAGCTTCCCGGGTCGGGTCGGTCAGCCCCAGCATTTT.

CDR3 sequence: CASSLTAGNTIYF. For the CDR3, the DNA is TGTGCCAGCAGTTTGACAGCTGGAAACACCATATATTTT. The chain combines TRBV28 with TRBJ1-3, with D perhaps matching TRBD1 (5 bases). Germline V lookup: CDR1 MDHEN, CDR2 SYDVKM. Trimming stripped 3 bases from V and 2 bases from J, with 5 bases between. This CDR3 region has 13 residues.

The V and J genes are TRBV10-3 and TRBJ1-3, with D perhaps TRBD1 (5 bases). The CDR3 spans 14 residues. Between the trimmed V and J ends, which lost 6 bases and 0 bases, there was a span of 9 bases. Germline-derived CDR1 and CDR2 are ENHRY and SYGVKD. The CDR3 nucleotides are TGTGCCATCAGGGCAGGGCCCTCTGGAAACACCATATATTTT. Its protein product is CAIRAGPSGNTIYF.

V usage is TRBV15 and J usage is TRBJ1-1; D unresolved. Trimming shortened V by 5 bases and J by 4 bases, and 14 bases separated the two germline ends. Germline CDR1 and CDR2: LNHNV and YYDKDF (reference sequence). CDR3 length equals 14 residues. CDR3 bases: TGTGCCACCAGCCCGAGAGGAGGGTCCACTGAAGCTTTCTTT. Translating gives CATSPRGGSTEAFF.

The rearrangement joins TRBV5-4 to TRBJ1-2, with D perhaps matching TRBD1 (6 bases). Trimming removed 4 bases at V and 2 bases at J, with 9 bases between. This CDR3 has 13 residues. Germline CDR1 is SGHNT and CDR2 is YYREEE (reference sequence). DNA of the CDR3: TGTGCCAGCAGCCCAGACAGGAACTATGGCTACACCTTC. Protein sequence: CASSPDRNYGYTF.

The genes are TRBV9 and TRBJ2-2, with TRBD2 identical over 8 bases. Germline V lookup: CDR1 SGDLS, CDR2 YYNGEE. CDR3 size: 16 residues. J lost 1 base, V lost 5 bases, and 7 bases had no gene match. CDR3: CASSQGSGRNTGELFF. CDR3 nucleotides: TGTGCCAGCAGTCAGGGAAGCGGGAGGAACACCGGGGAGCTGTTTTTT.

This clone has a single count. For the CDR3, the DNA is TGCAGCGTTGACAGGGGGGCCCCTGGCTACACCTTC. This sequence encodes CSVDRGAPGYTF. The rearrangement links TRBV29-1 to TRBJ1-2, with 7 bases aligning to TRBD1. V shed 3 bases, J shed 7 bases, and the junction held 5 bases outside the gene matches. Germline V lookup: CDR1 SQVTM, CDR2 ANQGSEA. This CDR3 spans 12 amino acids.

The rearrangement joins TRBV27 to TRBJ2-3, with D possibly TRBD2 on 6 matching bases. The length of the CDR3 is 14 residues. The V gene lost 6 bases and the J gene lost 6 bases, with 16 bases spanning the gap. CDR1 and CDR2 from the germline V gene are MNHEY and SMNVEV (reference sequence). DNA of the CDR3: TGTGCCAGCAGAAGGGGACTGACTGGGGATACGCAGTATTTT. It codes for CASRRGLTGDTQYF.

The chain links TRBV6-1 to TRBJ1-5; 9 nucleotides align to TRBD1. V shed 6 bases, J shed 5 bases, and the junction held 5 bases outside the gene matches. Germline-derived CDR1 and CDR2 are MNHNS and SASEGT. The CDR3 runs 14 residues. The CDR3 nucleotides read TGTGCCAGCAGCCAGACAGGGGGTGATCAGCCCCAGCATTTT. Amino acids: CASSQTGGDQPQHF.